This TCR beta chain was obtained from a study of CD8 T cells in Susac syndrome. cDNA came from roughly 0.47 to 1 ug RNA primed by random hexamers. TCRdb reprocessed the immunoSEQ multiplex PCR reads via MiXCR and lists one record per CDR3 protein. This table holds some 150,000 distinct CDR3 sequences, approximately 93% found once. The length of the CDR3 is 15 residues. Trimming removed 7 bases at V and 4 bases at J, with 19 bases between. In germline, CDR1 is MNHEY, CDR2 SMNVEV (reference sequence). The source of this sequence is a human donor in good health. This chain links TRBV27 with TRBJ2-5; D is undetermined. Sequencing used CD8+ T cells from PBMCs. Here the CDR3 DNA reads TGTGCCAGCACCTCCGGCTCAACAACGCGAGAGACCCAGTACTTC. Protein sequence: CASTSGSTTRETQYF.